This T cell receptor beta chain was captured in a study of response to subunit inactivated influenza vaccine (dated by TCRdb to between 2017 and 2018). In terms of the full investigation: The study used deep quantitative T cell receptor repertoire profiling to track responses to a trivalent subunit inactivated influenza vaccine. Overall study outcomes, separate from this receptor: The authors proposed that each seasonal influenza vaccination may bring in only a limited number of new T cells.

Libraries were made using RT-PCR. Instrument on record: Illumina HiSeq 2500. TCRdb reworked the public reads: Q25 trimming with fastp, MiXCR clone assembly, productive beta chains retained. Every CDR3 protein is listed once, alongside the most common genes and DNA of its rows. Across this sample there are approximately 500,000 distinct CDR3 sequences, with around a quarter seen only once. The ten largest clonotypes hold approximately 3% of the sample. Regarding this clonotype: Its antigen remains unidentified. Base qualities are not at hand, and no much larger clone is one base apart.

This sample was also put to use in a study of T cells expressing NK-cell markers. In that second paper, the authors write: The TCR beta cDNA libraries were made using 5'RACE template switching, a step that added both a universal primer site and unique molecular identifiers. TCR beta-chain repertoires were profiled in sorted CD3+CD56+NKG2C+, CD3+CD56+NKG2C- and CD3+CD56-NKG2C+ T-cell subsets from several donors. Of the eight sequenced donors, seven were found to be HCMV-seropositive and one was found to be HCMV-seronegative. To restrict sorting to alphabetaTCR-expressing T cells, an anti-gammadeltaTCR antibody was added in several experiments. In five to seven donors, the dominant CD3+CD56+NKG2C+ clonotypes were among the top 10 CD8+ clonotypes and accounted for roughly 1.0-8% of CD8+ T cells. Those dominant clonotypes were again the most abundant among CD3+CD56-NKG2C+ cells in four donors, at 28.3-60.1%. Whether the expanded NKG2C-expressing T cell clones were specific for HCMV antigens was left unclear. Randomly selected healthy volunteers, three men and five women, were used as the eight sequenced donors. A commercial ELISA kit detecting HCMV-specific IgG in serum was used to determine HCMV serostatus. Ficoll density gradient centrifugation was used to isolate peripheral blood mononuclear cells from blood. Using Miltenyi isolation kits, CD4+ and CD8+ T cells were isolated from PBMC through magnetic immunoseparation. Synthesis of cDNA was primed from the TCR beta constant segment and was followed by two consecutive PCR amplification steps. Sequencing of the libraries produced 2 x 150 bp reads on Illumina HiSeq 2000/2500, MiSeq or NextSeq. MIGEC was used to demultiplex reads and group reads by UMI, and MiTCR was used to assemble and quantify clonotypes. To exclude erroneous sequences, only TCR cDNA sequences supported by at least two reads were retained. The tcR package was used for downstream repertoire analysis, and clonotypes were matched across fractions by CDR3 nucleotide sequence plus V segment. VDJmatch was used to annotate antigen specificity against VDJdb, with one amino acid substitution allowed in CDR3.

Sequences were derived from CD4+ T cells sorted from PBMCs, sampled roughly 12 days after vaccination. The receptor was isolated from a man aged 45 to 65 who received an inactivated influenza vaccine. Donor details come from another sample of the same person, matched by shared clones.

The CDR3 reads CASSVARGTGELFF. In nucleotide form, the sequence is TGTGCCAGCAGCGTAGCTCGGGGGACCGGGGAGCTGTTTTTT. The chain joins TRBV9 to TRBJ2-2, with TRBD2 as a weak D call on 6 bases. The germline V gene sets CDR1 to SGDLS and CDR2 to YYNGEE. From the cysteine up to the phenylalanine, the CDR3 has a length of 14 residues. The read is trimmed to its CDR3 DNA, 42 bases read in frame from base 1. V is reduced by 0 bases and J by 5 bases, leaving a spacing of 8 bases between them.